Detailed here is one T cell receptor beta chain. The data are from a study of identical twins. MiXCR, applied by TCRdb to the 5' RACE reads, yields one record per CDR3 protein. The profile shows roughly 770,000 distinct CDR3 sequences, 15% to 20% of them singletons. Trimming removed 0 bases from V and 5 bases from J, with 8 bases in between. The CDR3 is made up of 14 amino acids. CDR1 is MNHEY, CDR2 SVGAGI, per germline. These records were also assigned to another study, of T cells expressing NK-cell markers.

The genes are TRBV6-5 and TRBJ2-1; TRBD1 might be the D (5 bases). This receptor was taken from a woman between 18 and 30 years old in good health. Sequencing was performed on PBMCs. Written as DNA, the CDR3 is TGTGCCAGCAGTTACTCGACAGCAAACAATGAGCAGTTCTTC. This translates into CASSYSTANNEQFF.